The 17 T cell receptor beta chains below all came from one sample that was sequenced in a study of CD4 T cells in relation to SARS-CoV-2 and coronaviruses. The method was immunoSEQ multiplex PCR; TCRdb's version includes in-frame clones alone and lacks a portion of them. The sample has about 22,000 clones; 60% to 85% are singletons. These receptors are not linked to any known antigen. The unexposed donors gave CD4+ T cells in about 2010-2019, prior to COVID-19. Isolation of CD4+ T cells took place after about 10 days in culture. Sequenced material: CD4+ T cells from PBMCs, cultured in vitro. The receptors originated from a human donor in good health.

This clone was seen a handful of times. The chain uses TRBV27 and TRBJ1-1; D is uncertain. CDR3 length equals 11 residues. Trimming stripped 4 bases from V and 11 bases from J, with 11 bases between. CDR1 is MNHEY, CDR2 SMNVEV, per germline (reference sequence). This CDR3 is CASSSRIEAFF. The DNA of the CDR3 is TGTGCCAGCAGTTCGCGGATCGAGGCTTTCTTT.

The chain is built from TRBV7-8 and TRBJ2-3; D remains ambiguous. CDR3 length: 14 residues. Trimming pared 2 bases from V and 0 bases from J, leaving 6 bases between. CDR1 is SGHVS, CDR2 FQNEAQ, per germline. CDR3 in DNA: TGTGCCAGCAGCTTAATGGACAGCACAGATACGCAGTATTTT. Translation: CASSLMDSTDTQYF. The variable domain in full, completed from reference TRBV7-8 and TRBJ2-3, reads GAGVSQSPRYKVAKRGQDVALRCDPISGHVSLFWYQQALGQGPEFLTYFQNEAQLDKSGLPSDRFFAERPEGSVSTLKIQRTQQEDSAVYLCASSLMDSTDTQYFGPGTRLTVL.

The rearrangement links TRBV18 to TRBJ2-5; a weak D match, TRBD1 (6 bases). The CDR3 is 13 amino acids. The V gene's germline CDR1 is KGHSH and CDR2 LQKENI. With 3 bases removed from V and 4 bases from J, the gap between germline ends came to 9 bases. CDR3 protein: CASSPRGGETQYF. CDR3 DNA sequence: TGTGCCAGCTCACCCAGGGGTGGAGAGACCCAGTACTTC. The variable domain in full, completed from reference TRBV18 and TRBJ2-5, reads NAGVMQNPRHLVRRRGQEARLRCSPMKGHSHVYWYRQLPEEGLKFMVYLQKENIIDESGMPKERFSAEFPKEGPSILRIQQVVRGDSAAYFCASSPRGGETQYFGPGTRLLVL.

This clone was observed a few times. The V gene is TRBV28, the J gene TRBJ2-7; possibly TRBD2 for D (7 bases). The CDR3 totals 13 residues. The V and J ends lost 7 bases and 3 bases respectively, with 13 bases between them. CDR1 is MDHEN, CDR2 SYDVKM, per germline. The CDR3 here is CASTGGQHYEQYF. Here the CDR3 DNA reads TGTGCCAGCACGGGAGGACAGCACTACGAGCAGTACTTC.

The V and J genes are TRBV12-3 or TRBV12-4 and TRBJ2-3; no reliable D call. This CDR3 region has 13 residues. V dropped 6 bases and J dropped 2 bases, with 9 bases sitting between them. The CDR3 DNA reads as TGTGCCAGCAGGCTTGGCCCCACAGATACGCAGTATTTT. Its protein is CASRLGPTDTQYF.

This rearrangement joins TRBV7-3 to TRBJ2-3; D remains unclear. The germline gives CDR1 SGHTA, CDR2 FQGTGA. V lost 5 bases to trimming and J lost 0 bases, with 12 bases between them. The CDR3 sequence is 15 residues long. The CDR3 loop is CASSRGSPSTDTQYF. The CDR3 DNA is TGTGCCAGCAGCAGAGGTAGTCCTAGCACAGATACGCAGTATTTT.

The rearrangement uses TRBV18 and TRBJ1-2; D gene uncertain. Trimming stripped 4 bases from V and 4 bases from J, with 19 bases between. Germline lookup yields CDR1 KGHSH and CDR2 LQKENI. This CDR3 comprises 16 residues. Here the CDR3 reads CASSLGQFGFSYGYTF. The CDR3, as DNA: TGTGCCAGCTCACTCGGCCAGTTTGGGTTCTCCTATGGCTACACCTTC.

This chain connects TRBV13 to TRBJ2-2, with D perhaps matching TRBD1 (6 bases). The CDR3 runs to 16 residues. The ends were cut back, 1 base at V and 5 bases at J, with 14 bases in the middle. Germline CDR1 and CDR2: PRHDT and FYEKMQ (reference sequence). CDR3 nucleotides: TGTGCCAGCAGCTTAGACAGGGCTTCTTTGACCGGGGAGCTGTTTTTT. It codes for CASSLDRASLTGELFF. The entire variable domain, with the rest obtained from reference TRBV13 and TRBJ2-2, is as follows: AAGVIQSPRHLIKEKRETATLKCYPIPRHDTVYWYQQGPGQDPQFLISFYEKMQSDKGSIPDRFSAQQFSDYHSELNMSSLELGDSALYFCASSLDRASLTGELFFGEGSRLTVL.

V gene TRBV5-4 combines with J gene TRBJ1-1, with TRBD1 matching over 7 bases. The trim removed 9 bases at V and 2 bases at J, leaving 10 bases unmatched. The germline gives CDR1 SGHNT, CDR2 YYREEE (reference sequence). This CDR3 comprises 14 residues. The CDR3 spells CATNKQGPNTEAFF. In nucleotides, the CDR3 is TGTGCCACCAATAAACAGGGGCCAAACACTGAAGCTTTCTTT.

This clone was recorded a few times. This sequence joins TRBV23-1 and TRBJ2-7; 11 bases map to TRBD2. TRBV23-1 is annotated as an ORF whose role is uncertain. Trimming removed 11 bases from V and 7 bases from J; junction bases left unmatched: 10. The CDR3 spans 13 residues. CDR3 sequence (DNA): TGCGCCGGTACTAGCGGGAGTTTTGGAGAGCAGTACTTC. Its translation: CAGTSGSFGEQYF.

This clone was detected once. V and J are TRBV18 and TRBJ1-1, with D unclear. V lost 1 base, J lost 2 bases, and 11 bases lay in between. Germline V gene lookup returns CDR1 KGHSH and CDR2 LQKENI. The length of the CDR3 is 15 residues. The CDR3 here is CASSPQEGANTEAFF. CDR3 sequence (DNA): TGTGCCAGCTCACCACAAGAGGGAGCCAACACTGAAGCTTTCTTT.

V usage is TRBV5-1 and J usage is TRBJ1-1; TRBD1 matches at 7 bases. The V and J ends lost 6 bases and 4 bases, in that order; junction bases with no gene match: 12. Germline CDR1 SGHRS, CDR2 YFSETQ. This CDR3 has 15 amino acids. For the CDR3, the DNA is TGCGCCAGCAAGGGGCAGGGGGTGGTGGGCACTGAAGCTTTCTTT. This translates into CASKGQGVVGTEAFF.

In its sample, this clone was seen a few times. The J gene is TRBJ2-7, the V gene TRBV5-6; tentative D call: TRBD1 (5 bases). Germline V lookup: CDR1 SGHDT, CDR2 YYEEEE. V was clipped by 4 bases and J by 3 bases, with 11 bases between them. The CDR3 totals 13 residues. CDR3 in amino acids: CASSRPGFYEQYF. The CDR3 DNA sequence: TGTGCCAGCAGCCGTCCAGGGTTCTACGAGCAGTACTTC.

Only a few counts were recorded for this clone. The chain couples TRBV28 to TRBJ1-5; the D gene is possibly TRBD1 (6 bases). V lost 1 base and J lost 2, with 12 bases in between. Germline V gene sequence: CDR1 MDHEN, CDR2 SYDVKM. The length of the CDR3 is 16 residues. The CDR3 here is CASSLFGPGGNQPQHF. The CDR3 nucleotides read TGTGCCAGCAGTTTATTTGGGCCAGGGGGCAATCAGCCCCAGCATTTT.

V and J are TRBV15 and TRBJ2-7; the D is unclear. This CDR3 spans 13 amino acids. The ends were cut back, 1 base at V and 4 bases at J, with 8 bases in the middle. Germline lookup yields CDR1 LNHNV and CDR2 YYDKDF (reference sequence). The chain's CDR3 is CATSRGERYEQYF. The CDR3 DNA follows: TGTGCCACCAGCAGAGGGGAACGATACGAGCAGTACTTC.

The chain uses TRBV5-1 and TRBJ2-1, with TRBD2 matching 11 bases. CDR3 size: 15 residues. V lost 5 bases and J lost 7; bases outside the gene matches: 8. From germline, CDR1 is SGHRS and CDR2 YFSETQ. CDR3 sequence reads: CASSPGTSGTNEQFF. The CDR3, as DNA: TGCGCCAGCAGTCCCGGGACTAGCGGCACTAATGAGCAGTTCTTC.

CDR3 DNA: TGTGCCAGCAGTGGTCGGCAGGGAAATGGCTACACCTTC. Its protein is CASSGRQGNGYTF. V is TRBV6-4 and J is TRBJ1-2, with D maybe TRBD1 (5 bases). Between the trimmed V and J ends, which lost 4 bases and 6 bases, there was a span of 12 bases. The CDR3 is 13 amino acids. Germline V lookup: CDR1 MRHNA, CDR2 SNTAGT.